These 21 T cell receptor beta chains came from one sample sequenced in a study of blood T cell repertoires in COVID-19. TCRdb's copy holds only in-frame clones and misses some; the assay was immunoSEQ multiplex PCR. The repertoire holds tens of thousands of clones, with about 88% as singletons. Material: peripheral blood. The origin of the receptors is a man aged 45 to 65 with active COVID-19.

The chain combines TRBV5-8 with TRBJ1-1; unclear D gene. CDR1 and CDR2 (germline): SGHTS, YDEGEE. Trimming took 4 bases from V and 0 from J, leaving 13 bases between them. The CDR3 is 15 residues long. CDR3 sequence: CASSPLSFMNTEAFF. The CDR3, as DNA: TGTGCCAGCAGCCCTCTATCCTTTATGAACACTGAAGCTTTCTTT.

The chain recombines TRBV6-6 with TRBJ1-5; TRBD1 might be the D (5 bases). The CDR3 length is 14 residues. The germline V and J ends were trimmed by 0 bases and 5 bases, with 8 bases remaining between them. The germline V gene has CDR1 MNHNY and CDR2 SVGAGI (reference sequence). The chain's CDR3 is CASSYSGGYQPQHF. CDR3 coding DNA: TGTGCCAGCAGTTACTCTGGGGGGTATCAGCCCCAGCATTTT.

The chain couples TRBV5-6 to TRBJ2-1, with D possibly TRBD2 on 5 matching bases. The CDR3 totals 18 residues. Germline CDR1 SGHDT, CDR2 YYEEEE. The germline V and J ends were trimmed by 1 base and 3 bases, with 20 bases remaining between them. DNA for the CDR3: TGTGCCAGCAGCTTGTGGATTTTAGCGAGTAATAACTACAATGAGCAGTTCTTC. Its translation: CASSLWILASNNYNEQFF.

This chain joins TRBV2 and TRBJ1-2, with 9 bases that match TRBD1. V lost 6 bases to trimming and J lost 0 bases; unmatched junction nucleotides: 5. The CDR3 has 15 amino acids. Germline CDR1 reads SNHLY; CDR2 reads FYNNEI. The DNA of the CDR3 is TGTGCCAGCAGAGTCCGGGACAGGGCTAACTATGGCTACACCTTC. It is translated as CASRVRDRANYGYTF.

V usage is TRBV7-2 and J usage is TRBJ2-5, with TRBD2 matching 8 bases. The junction had 10 bases not matched to a gene; V was cut back by 3 bases and J by 7 bases. The CDR3 extends over 15 amino acids. Germline lookup yields CDR1 SGHTA and CDR2 FQGNSA. The CDR3 here is CASSLLGGGPRTQYF. CDR3 in DNA: TGTGCCAGCAGCTTGCTGGGCGGGGGGCCCCGGACCCAGTACTTC.

The CDR3 sequence is CSVVGTGVDGTEAFF. The CDR3 DNA reads as TGCAGCGTTGTCGGGACAGGGGTGGATGGCACTGAAGCTTTCTTT. The gene calls are TRBV29-1 and TRBJ1-1, with TRBD1 matching 10 bases. Looked up from germline, CDR1 is SQVTM and CDR2 is ANQGSEA. After removal of 4 bases from V and 4 bases from J, the junction contained 9 bases not matched to a gene. This CDR3 contains 15 residues.

The chain joins TRBV2 to TRBJ2-7; no clear D gene. Germline loops: CDR1 SNHLY, CDR2 FYNNEI. Trimming removed 4 bases from V and 1 base from J, with 5 bases in between. The CDR3 is 12 residues long. CDR3 nucleotide sequence: TGTGCCAGCAGTGGCGAATCCTACGAGCAGTACTTC. Translation gives CASSGESYEQYF.

The CDR3 loop is CASSLGPGTGELFF. Written as DNA, the CDR3 is TGTGCCAGCAGCTTAGGGCCCGGGACCGGGGAGCTGTTTTTT. This chain links TRBV7-9 with TRBJ2-2; D ambiguous. Germline assignment: CDR1 SEHNR and CDR2 FQNEAQ (reference sequence). There are 14 residues in the CDR3. V was clipped by 1 base and J by 5 bases, with 8 bases between them. The full variable domain, rest sourced from reference TRBV7-9 and TRBJ2-2, is DTGVSQNPRHKITKRGQNVTFRCDPISEHNRLYWYRQTLGQGPEFLTYFQNEAQLEKSRLLSDRFSAERPKGSFSTLEIQRTEQGDSAMYLCASSLGPGTGELFFGEGSRLTVL.

In nucleotides, the CDR3 is TGCGCCAGCAGCCAAGATCTTGTAGCGGGGGGCCGGGAGACCCAGTACTTC. It encodes CASSQDLVAGGRETQYF. This chain uses TRBV4-1 with TRBJ2-5; 10 bases fit TRBD2. Trimming cost V 0 bases and J 5 bases; bases outside gene matches: 9. In germline, CDR1 is MGHRA, CDR2 YSYEKL. There are 17 residues in the CDR3.

V gene TRBV4-3 combines with J gene TRBJ1-2; TRBD1 matches 9 bases. Germline lookup yields CDR1 LGHNA and CDR2 YSLEER. The CDR3 consists of 15 residues. V was pared by 1 base and J by 5 bases, with 5 bases of the junction left unmatched. CDR3 region: CASSQVDRGAYGYTF. The DNA of the CDR3 is TGCGCCAGCAGCCAAGTCGACAGGGGGGCTTATGGCTACACCTTC.

This clone has just one count. CDR3 sequence reads: CASSYWLGGPTDTQYF. In nucleotides, the CDR3 is TGTGCCAGCAGTTACTGGCTAGGAGGCCCCACAGATACGCAGTATTTT. The J gene is TRBJ2-3, the V gene TRBV6-5; TRBD2 is a possible D gene (5 bases). The V gene lost 1 base and the J gene lost 2 bases, with 13 bases spanning the gap. There are 16 residues in the CDR3. The germline V gene encodes CDR1 MNHEY and CDR2 SVGAGI.

V and J are TRBV9 and TRBJ1-6, with 8 nucleotides matching TRBD1. This CDR3 comprises 16 residues. Germline values: CDR1 SGDLS, CDR2 YYNGEE. With V trimmed by 4 bases and J by 10 bases, 13 bases remained unmatched. The CDR3 spells CASSRRSGTGRSPLHF. As DNA, the CDR3 is TGTGCCAGCAGCCGCCGCTCCGGGACAGGCAGATCACCCCTCCACTTT. Complete variable domain (other parts from reference TRBV9 and TRBJ1-6): DSGVTQTPKHLITATGQRVTLRCSPRSGDLSVYWYQQSLDQGLQFLIQYYNGEERAKGNILERFSAQQFPDLHSELNLSSLELGDSALYFCASSRRSGTGRSPLHFGNGTRLTVT.

J is TRBJ2-1 and V is TRBV5-6; D call uncertain. V was cut by 3 bases and J by 6 bases, with 10 bases left in between. The CDR3 has 13 amino acids. Germline values: CDR1 SGHDT, CDR2 YYEEEE. The CDR3 loop reads CASSSTTLNEQFF. Written as DNA, the CDR3 is TGTGCCAGCAGCTCCACTACCCTCAATGAGCAGTTCTTC.

The chain is built from TRBV5-1 and TRBJ1-4, with TRBD1 matching 7 bases. CDR3 length: 14 amino acids. Germline trimming cut 1 base from V and 8 bases from J; bases unmatched to any gene: 5. The germline V gene has CDR1 SGHRS and CDR2 YFSETQ. The CDR3 DNA reads TGCGCCAGCAGCTTGCGACAGGGAAACGAAAAACTGTTTTTT. Residues: CASSLRQGNEKLFF. Together with reference TRBV5-1 and TRBJ1-4, the CDR3 gives the full variable domain: KAGVTQTPRYLIKTRGQQVTLSCSPISGHRSVSWYQQTPGQGLQFLFEYFSETQRNKGNFPGRFSGRQFSNSRSEMNVSTLELGDSALYLCASSLRQGNEKLFFGSGTQLSVL.

CDR3: CASSRGQGNYGYTF. CDR3 DNA sequence: TGCGCCAGCAGCCGCGGACAGGGCAACTATGGCTACACCTTC. The J gene is TRBJ1-2, the V gene TRBV4-3; 8 nucleotides match TRBD1. Germline CDR1 is LGHNA and CDR2 is YSLEER. Germline trimming cut 4 bases from V and 2 bases from J; bases unmatched to any gene: 3. The CDR3 has 14 amino acids.

This clone was counted once. The chain couples TRBV12-2 to TRBJ1-2. TRBV12-2 counts as a pseudogene. There are 11 residues in the CDR3. CDR3 loop: CASRRTGGYTF. CDR3 sequence (DNA): TGTGCAAGTCGCCGGACGGGGGGCTACACCTTC.

The J gene is TRBJ1-1, the V gene TRBV9; D is possibly TRBD1 (5 bases). Trimming cost V 0 bases and J 1 base, with 7 bases left between them. Looked up from germline, CDR1 is SGDLS and CDR2 is YYNGEE. The CDR3 sequence is 14 residues long. The CDR3 nucleotides are TGTGCCAGCAGCGTAGGACAGCCGAACACTGAAGCTTTCTTT. Protein: CASSVGQPNTEAFF. The whole variable domain, remainder taken from reference TRBV9 and TRBJ1-1, is DSGVTQTPKHLITATGQRVTLRCSPRSGDLSVYWYQQSLDQGLQFLIQYYNGEERAKGNILERFSAQQFPDLHSELNLSSLELGDSALYFCASSVGQPNTEAFFGQGTRLTVV.

This chain connects TRBV6-2 or TRBV6-3 to TRBJ2-5, with D uncertain. CDR3 length equals 13 residues. Germline V gene lookup returns CDR1 MNHEY and CDR2 SVGEGT. V gave up 0 bases and J gave up 7 bases, with 9 bases separating them. The CDR3 loop is CASSYSALGTQYF. The CDR3 coding sequence is TGTGCCAGCAGTTACTCGGCTCTTGGGACCCAGTACTTC.

The chain is built from TRBV10-2 and TRBJ2-5; TRBD2 aligns across 15 bases. There are 16 residues in the CDR3. Germline V lookup: CDR1 WSHSY, CDR2 SAAADI. V lost 5 bases and J lost 4; bases outside the gene matches: 5. CDR3 coding DNA: TGCGCCAGCAGTCGGACTAGCGGGGGGGCCGGAGAGACCCAGTACTTC. Encoded protein: CASSRTSGGAGETQYF.

V is TRBV6-5 and J is TRBJ2-7, with D perhaps matching TRBD1 (5 bases). The V end was cut by 6 bases, the J end by 3 bases, with 12 bases between. This CDR3 region has 13 residues. Germline CDR1 and CDR2: MNHEY and SVGAGI. In DNA, the CDR3 is TGTGCCAGCAGGGTACAGGAGAACTACGAGCAGTACTTC. Protein: CASRVQENYEQYF.

V is TRBV28 and J is TRBJ1-2, with TRBD1 matching over 8 bases. The CDR3 sequence is 14 residues long. Germline V gene data show CDR1 as MDHEN and CDR2 as SYDVKM. V lost 5 bases and J lost 6; bases outside the gene matches: 8. DNA for the CDR3: TGTGCCAGCAGTGTAGGACAGGGAGGGGATGGCTACACCTTC. As protein: CASSVGQGGDGYTF.